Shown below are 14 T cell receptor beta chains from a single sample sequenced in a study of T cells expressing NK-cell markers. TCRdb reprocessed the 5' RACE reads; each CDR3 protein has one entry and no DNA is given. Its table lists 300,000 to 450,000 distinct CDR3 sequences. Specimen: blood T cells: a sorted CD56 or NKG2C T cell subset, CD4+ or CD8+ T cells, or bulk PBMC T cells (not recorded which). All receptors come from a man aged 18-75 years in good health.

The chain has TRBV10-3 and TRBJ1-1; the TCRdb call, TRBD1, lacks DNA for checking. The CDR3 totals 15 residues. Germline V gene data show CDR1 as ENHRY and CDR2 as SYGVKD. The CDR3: CAISPGTGAKLEAFF.

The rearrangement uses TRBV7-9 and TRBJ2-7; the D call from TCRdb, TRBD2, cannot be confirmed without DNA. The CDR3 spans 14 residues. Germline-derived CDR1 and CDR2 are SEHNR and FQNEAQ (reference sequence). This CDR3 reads CASSPSRGPYEQYF. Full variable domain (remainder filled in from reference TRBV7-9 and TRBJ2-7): DTGVSQNPRHKITKRGQNVTFRCDPISEHNRLYWYRQTLGQGPEFLTYFQNEAQLEKSRLLSDRFSAERPKGSFSTLEIQRTEQGDSAMYLCASSPSRGPYEQYFGPGTRLTVT.

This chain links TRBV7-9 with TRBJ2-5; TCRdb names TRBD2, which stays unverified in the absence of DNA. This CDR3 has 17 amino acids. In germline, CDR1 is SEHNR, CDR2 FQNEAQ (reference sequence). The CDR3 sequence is CASSLTPTSGVKETQYF.

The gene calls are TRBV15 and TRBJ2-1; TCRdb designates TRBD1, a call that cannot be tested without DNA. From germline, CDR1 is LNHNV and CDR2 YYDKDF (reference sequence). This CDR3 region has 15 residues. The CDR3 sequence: CATSRATRDYNEQFF. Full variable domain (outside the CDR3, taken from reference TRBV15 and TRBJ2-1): DAMVIQNPRYQVTQFGKPVTLSCSQTLNHNVMYWYQQKSSQAPKLLFHYYDKDFNNEADTPDNFQSRRPNTSFCFLDIRSPGLGDTAMYLCATSRATRDYNEQFFGPGTRLTVL.

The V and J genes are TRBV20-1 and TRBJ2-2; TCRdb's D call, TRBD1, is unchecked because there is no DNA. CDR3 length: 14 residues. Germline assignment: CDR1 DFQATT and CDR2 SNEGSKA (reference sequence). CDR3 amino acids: CSARGQTNTGELFF.

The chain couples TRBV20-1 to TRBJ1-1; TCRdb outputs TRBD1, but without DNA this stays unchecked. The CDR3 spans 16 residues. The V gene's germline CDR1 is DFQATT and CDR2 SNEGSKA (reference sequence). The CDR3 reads CSATPDRGVRNTEAFF.

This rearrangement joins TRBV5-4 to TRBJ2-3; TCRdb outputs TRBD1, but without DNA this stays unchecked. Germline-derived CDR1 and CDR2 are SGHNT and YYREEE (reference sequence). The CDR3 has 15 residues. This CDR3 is CATRIPGQGTDTQYF.

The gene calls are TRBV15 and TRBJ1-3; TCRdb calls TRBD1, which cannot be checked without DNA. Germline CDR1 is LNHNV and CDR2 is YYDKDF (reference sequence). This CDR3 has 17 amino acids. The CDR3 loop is CATSREQVPGSGNTIYF.

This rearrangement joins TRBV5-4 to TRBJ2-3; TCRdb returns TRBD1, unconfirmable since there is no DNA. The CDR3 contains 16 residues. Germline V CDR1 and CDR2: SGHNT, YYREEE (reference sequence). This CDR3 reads CASSPSSGLATDTQYF.

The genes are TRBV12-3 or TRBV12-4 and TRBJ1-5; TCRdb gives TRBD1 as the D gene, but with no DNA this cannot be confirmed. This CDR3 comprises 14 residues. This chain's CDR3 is CASSLSEGAQPQHF.

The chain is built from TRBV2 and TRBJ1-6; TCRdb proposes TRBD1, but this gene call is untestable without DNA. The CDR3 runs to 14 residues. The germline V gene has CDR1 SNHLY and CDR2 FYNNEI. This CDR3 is CASTRDGYNSPLHF. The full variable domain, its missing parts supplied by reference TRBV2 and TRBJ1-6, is EPEVTQTPSHQVTQMGQEVILRCVPISNHLYFYWYRQILGQKVEFLVSFYNNEISEKSEIFDDQFSVERPDGSNFTLKIRSTKLEDSAMYFCASTRDGYNSPLHFGNGTRLTVT.

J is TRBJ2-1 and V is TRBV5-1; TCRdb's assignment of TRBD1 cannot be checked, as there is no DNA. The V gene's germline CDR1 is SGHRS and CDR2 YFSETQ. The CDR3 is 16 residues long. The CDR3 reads CASSLGTGNTYNEQFF.

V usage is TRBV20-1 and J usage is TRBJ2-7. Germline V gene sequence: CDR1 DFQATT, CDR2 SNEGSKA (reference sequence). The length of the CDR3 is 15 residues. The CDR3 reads CSARRDASFSYEQYF.

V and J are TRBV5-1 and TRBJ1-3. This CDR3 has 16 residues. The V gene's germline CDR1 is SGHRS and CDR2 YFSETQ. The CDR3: CASSLDRPTQGNTIYF.